The rows below give T cell receptor beta chains drawn from one sample of a study of technical replicates of blood from several donors. Profiled with immunoSEQ multiplex PCR; TCRdb holds only in-frame clones, not every one. The sample holds around 98,000 clones, approximately 96% seen once. Sequences were obtained from T cells isolated from PBMCs. These receptors all stem from a human donor in good health. Each CDR3 is given with its conserved first and last residue. D genes are given only for firm matches. Some rows mark clone size as missing; the rest say once, few, many or name a class of expanded clone.

clone size,V gene,J gene,D gene,CDR3 protein,CDR3 DNA
NA,TRBV4-1,TRBJ2-3,TRBD1,CASSQASGPGTGFITDTQYF,TGCGCCAGCAGCCAAGCCTCGGGGCCCGGGACAGGGTTTATAACAGATACGCAGTATTTT
NA,TRBV9,TRBJ2-1,NA,CASSRRGYSNEQFF,TGTGCCAGCAGCCGACGGGGATATTCCAATGAGCAGTTCTTC
NA,TRBV28,TRBJ2-7,TRBD2,CATRTLWDYPYEQYF,TGTGCCACCCGAACATTATGGGACTACCCCTACGAGCAGTACTTC
NA,TRBV4-1,TRBJ2-6,TRBD2,CASSPTSGRLLLWAGANVLTF,TGCGCCAGCAGCCCGACTAGCGGGAGGCTTCTCCTCTGGGCTGGGGCCAACGTCCTGACTTTC
NA,TRBV6-6,TRBJ1-1,TRBD1,CASSYKGQLNTEAFF,TGTGCCAGCAGTTACAAGGGACAGTTGAACACTGAAGCTTTCTTT
NA,TRBV18,TRBJ2-7,TRBD1,CASSAPGQSTYEQYF,TGTGCCAGCTCAGCTCCGGGACAGTCAACCTACGAGCAGTACTTC
NA,TRBV6-6,TRBJ2-3,TRBD2,CASSYPTSGSTDTQYF,TGTGCCAGCAGTTACCCGACTAGCGGGAGTACAGATACGCAGTATTTT
NA,TRBV7-3,TRBJ2-3,TRBD2,CASGAGGPDTQYF,TGTGCCAGCGGTGCGGGGGGGCCAGATACGCAGTATTTT
NA,TRBV9,TRBJ2-2,TRBD2,CASSYGLAGGSGELFF,TGTGCCAGCAGCTACGGACTAGCGGGAGGTTCCGGGGAGCTGTTTTTT
NA,TRBV27,TRBJ1-2,NA,CASSPLRLRANYGYTF,TGTGCCAGCAGTCCCCTCCGATTGAGGGCTAACTATGGCTACACCTTC
once,TRBV7-3,TRBJ2-5,TRBD2,CASSLIAGGSETQYF,TGTGCCAGCAGCTTAATAGCGGGGGGTTCAGAGACCCAGTACTTC
NA,TRBV27,TRBJ2-7,NA,CASSFTGRHEQYF,TGTGCCAGCAGTTTTACAGGGAGACACGAGCAGTACTTC
NA,TRBV30,TRBJ1-2,NA,CAWSVNRATGYTF,TGTGCCTGGAGTGTGAACAGGGCAACGGGCTACACCTTC
NA,TRBV6-1,TRBJ2-3,TRBD2,CASSAGRGASTDTQYF,TGTGCCAGCAGTGCCGGGCGGGGGGCGTCCACAGATACGCAGTATTTT
NA,TRBV5-1,TRBJ2-7,TRBD1,CASSNRDRGFDEQYF,TGCGCCAGCAGCAACCGGGACAGGGGGTTCGACGAGCAGTACTTC
NA,TRBV6-5,TRBJ1-6,TRBD1,CASSYQTGTEGPLHF,TGTGCCAGCAGTTATCAGACAGGGACAGAGGGGCCCCTCCACTTT
NA,TRBV30,TRBJ1-1,NA,CAWSVHRGTEAFF,TGTGCCTGGAGTGTACATCGGGGGACTGAAGCTTTCTTT
NA,TRBV4-1,TRBJ2-1,TRBD2,CASSQDPLAGFNEQFF,TGCGCCAGCAGCCAAGACCCCCTAGCGGGTTTCAATGAGCAGTTCTTC
NA,TRBV13,TRBJ1-1,NA,CASSLEGGRGTEAFF,TGTGCCAGCAGCTTAGAGGGGGGGCGAGGCACTGAAGCTTTCTTT
NA,TRBV10-2,TRBJ2-3,TRBD1,CASNLQETGPLDTQYF,TGCGCCAGCAACTTACAGGAGACAGGGCCTTTAGATACGCAGTATTTT
NA,TRBV7-8,TRBJ1-2,TRBD1,CASSLPEPRQGYGYTF,TGTGCCAGCAGCTTACCCGAACCCAGACAGGGGTATGGCTACACCTTC
NA,TRBV28,TRBJ1-2,NA,CASSFPQGSSNYGYTF,TGTGCCAGCAGTTTCCCCCAGGGATCTTCTAACTATGGCTACACCTTC
NA,TRBV19,TRBJ1-4,NA,CASSRQATVGNEKLFF,TGTGCCAGTAGTCGGCAAGCGACAGTTGGGAATGAAAAACTGTTTTTT
NA,TRBV5-1,TRBJ2-5,TRBD1,CASSPRGPETQYF,TGCGCCAGCAGCCCGAGGGGGCCGGAGACCCAGTACTTC
NA,TRBV11-2,TRBJ2-5,NA,CASSLARETQYF,TGTGCCAGCAGCTTAGCTCGAGAGACCCAGTACTTC
NA,TRBV7-9,TRBJ2-7,TRBD2,CASSRTSGYYEQYF,TGTGCCAGCAGCCGGACTAGCGGCTACTACGAGCAGTACTTC
NA,TRBV6-1,TRBJ2-1,TRBD1,CASSEFSWGQGPNNEQFF,TGTGCCAGCAGTGAATTTTCGTGGGGACAGGGGCCTAACAATGAGCAGTTCTTC
NA,TRBV27,TRBJ2-5,TRBD1,CASSSGQDSPLQETQYF,TGTGCCAGCAGTAGCGGACAGGACTCCCCTCTCCAAGAGACCCAGTACTTC
few,TRBV6-5,TRBJ1-1,NA,CASKDLNTEAFF,TGTGCCAGCAAAGACTTGAACACTGAAGCTTTCTTT
few,TRBV30,TRBJ1-1,NA,CAWSFRNTEAFF,TGTGCCTGGAGTTTCCGGAACACTGAAGCTTTCTTT
once,TRBV10-1,TRBJ2-7,NA,CASSESTISYEQYF,TGCGCCAGCAGTGAGTCGACAATCTCCTACGAGCAGTACTTC
NA,TRBV6-1,TRBJ2-7,TRBD2,CASSTIGTSVREQYF,TGTGCCAGCAGTACTATCGGGACTAGCGTTAGGGAGCAGTACTTC
NA,TRBV5-6,TRBJ1-1,TRBD1,CASSALTGDTEAFF,TGTGCCAGCAGCGCCTTGACAGGGGATACTGAAGCTTTCTTT
NA,TRBV10-2,TRBJ2-7,NA,CASSESLWAINYEQYF,TGCGCCAGCAGTGAGTCTTTGTGGGCCATCAACTACGAGCAGTACTTC
once,TRBV10-1,TRBJ1-1,TRBD1,CASSESTGGPNTEAFF,TGCGCCAGCAGTGAGTCAACAGGGGGCCCGAACACTGAAGCTTTCTTT
NA,TRBV16,TRBJ2-3,NA,CASSQSYGQPQGTQYF,TGTGCCAGCAGCCAATCGTACGGACAGCCCCAGGGTACGCAGTATTTT
NA,TRBV28,TRBJ1-1,NA,CASSFQLAESATEAFF,TGTGCCAGCAGTTTCCAGCTAGCCGAATCGGCAACTGAAGCTTTCTTT
NA,TRBV5-4,TRBJ1-6,TRBD1,CASSLESDRGASPLHF,TGTGCCAGCAGCTTGGAGTCTGACAGGGGAGCTTCACCCCTCCACTTT
NA,TRBV10-3,TRBJ1-2,NA,CAISEQTGTNGYTF,TGTGCCATCAGTGAGCAAACAGGGACGAATGGCTACACCTTC
NA,TRBV5-6,TRBJ1-1,NA,CASIPRSGEAFF,TGTGCCAGCATCCCTAGGAGTGGGGAAGCTTTCTTT
NA,TRBV6-1,TRBJ1-1,TRBD1,CASGIQGANTEAFF,TGTGCCAGCGGGATACAGGGGGCAAACACTGAAGCTTTCTTT
NA,TRBV5-1,TRBJ2-5,TRBD1,CASSGSGGEAETQYF,TGCGCCAGCAGCGGGTCAGGGGGCGAAGCAGAGACCCAGTACTTC
NA,TRBV5-4,TRBJ1-1,TRBD1,CASSPGQGTNTEAFF,TGTGCCAGCAGCCCCGGACAGGGGACGAACACTGAAGCTTTCTTT
NA,TRBV27,TRBJ1-2,NA,CASSLYGPNYGYTF,TGTGCCAGCAGTTTATATGGGCCTAACTATGGCTACACCTTC
NA,TRBV30,TRBJ1-2,TRBD1,CAWPQGRKNYGYTF,TGTGCCTGGCCACAGGGGCGGAAGAACTATGGCTACACCTTC
NA,TRBV6-1,TRBJ2-1,NA,CASSPQPGVDNEQFF,TGTGCCAGCAGTCCACAACCGGGAGTTGACAATGAGCAGTTCTTC
NA,TRBV25-1,TRBJ2-5,NA,CASSDRSVGGETQYF,TGTGCCAGCAGTGATCGCAGCGTGGGAGGAGAGACCCAGTACTTC